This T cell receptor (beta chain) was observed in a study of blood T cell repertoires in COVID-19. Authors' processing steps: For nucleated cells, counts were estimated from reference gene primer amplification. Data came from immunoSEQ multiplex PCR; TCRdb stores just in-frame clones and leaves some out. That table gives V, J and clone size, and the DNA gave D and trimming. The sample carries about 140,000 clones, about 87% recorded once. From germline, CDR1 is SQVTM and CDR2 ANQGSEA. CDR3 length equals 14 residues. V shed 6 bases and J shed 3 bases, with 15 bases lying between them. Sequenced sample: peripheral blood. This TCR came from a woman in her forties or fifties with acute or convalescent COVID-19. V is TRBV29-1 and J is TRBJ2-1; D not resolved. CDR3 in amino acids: CSVLDPGFYNEQFF. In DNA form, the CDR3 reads TGCAGCGTCCTAGACCCCGGGTTCTACAATGAGCAGTTCTTC.